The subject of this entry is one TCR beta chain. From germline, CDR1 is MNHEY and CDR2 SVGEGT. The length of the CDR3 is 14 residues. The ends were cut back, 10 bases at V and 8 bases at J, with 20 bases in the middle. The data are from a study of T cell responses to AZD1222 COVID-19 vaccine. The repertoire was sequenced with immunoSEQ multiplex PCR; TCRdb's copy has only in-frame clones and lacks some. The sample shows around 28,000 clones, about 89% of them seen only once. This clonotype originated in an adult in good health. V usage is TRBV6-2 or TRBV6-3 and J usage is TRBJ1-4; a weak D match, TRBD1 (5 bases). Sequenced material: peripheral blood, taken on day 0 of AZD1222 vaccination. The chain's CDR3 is CAIGPGGGTEKLFF. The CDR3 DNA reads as TGTGCCATCGGCCCCGGGGGAGGGACGGAAAAACTGTTTTTT.